Presented here are 9 T cell receptor beta chains from one specimen sequenced in a study of shared T cell receptors in the human thymus. Data came from immunoSEQ multiplex PCR; TCRdb stores just in-frame clones and leaves some out. Of some 760,000 clones in the sample, 80% to 90% are singletons; the top ten hold roughly 0.01%. These data were likewise used in another study, on human thymus T cells.

Material for sequencing was thymocytes. These receptors were obtained from a girl under three years old with a congenital heart defect.

The genes are TRBV5-4 and TRBJ2-3, with 7 bases aligning to TRBD2. This CDR3 is built from 17 residues. The germline gives CDR1 SGHNT, CDR2 YYREEE (reference sequence). V gave up 4 bases and J gave up 0 bases; unmatched junction bases: 11. DNA for the CDR3: TGTGCCAGCAGCCCCGGCTCTAGCGGTCTAAGCACAGATACGCAGTATTTT. Protein: CASSPGSSGLSTDTQYF.

This chain links TRBV2 with TRBJ2-7; 9 nucleotides align to TRBD1. The germline V gene encodes CDR1 SNHLY and CDR2 FYNNEI. Trimming at V came to 6 bases and at J to 4 bases, leaving 31 bases not matched to a gene. The CDR3 is 22 residues long. This CDR3 reads CASSRFPPIGSIGQGRDYEQYF. The CDR3 coding sequence is TGTGCCAGCAGCAGGTTCCCCCCCATCGGGTCTATCGGACAGGGGCGAGATTACGAGCAGTACTTC.

The rearrangement links TRBV5-5 to TRBJ2-2; D might be TRBD1 (5 bases). Per germline, CDR1 SGHKS and CDR2 YYEKEE (reference sequence). This CDR3 is built from 13 residues. V was shortened by 4 bases and J by 10 bases, with 14 bases between the two germline ends. CDR3 region: CASSPKQAKELFF. In DNA, the CDR3 is TGTGCCAGCAGCCCGAAACAGGCCAAGGAGCTGTTTTTT.

The rearrangement links TRBV2 to TRBJ1-5; weak D call: TRBD1 (6 bases). The V and J ends lost 6 bases and 9 bases respectively, with 18 bases between them. The germline gives CDR1 SNHLY, CDR2 FYNNEI. The CDR3 has 14 residues. CDR3 sequence reads: CASRDRFIGWPQHF. The CDR3 DNA reads as TGTGCCAGCAGAGACAGGTTTATAGGATGGCCCCAGCATTTT.

J is TRBJ2-1 and V is TRBV4-1, with 11 bases matching TRBD2. This CDR3 has 18 residues. Germline lookup yields CDR1 MGHRA and CDR2 YSYEKL. Germline trimming cut 3 bases from V and 0 bases from J; bases unmatched to any gene: 7. The CDR3 sequence is CASSQSSGGPSSYNEQFF. For the CDR3, the DNA is TGCGCCAGCAGCCAGTCTAGCGGGGGGCCAAGCTCCTACAATGAGCAGTTCTTC.

A word on this clone: This specimen includes other DNA sequences encoding the same CDR3. The chain links TRBV28 to TRBJ1-2; D ambiguous. Trimming removed 2 bases at V and 7 bases at J, with 5 bases between. Germline assignment: CDR1 MDHEN and CDR2 SYDVKM. The CDR3 extends over 11 amino acids. The CDR3 DNA reads as TGTGCCAGCAGTTTAAGAGGTGGCTACACCTTC. Protein sequence: CASSLRGGYTF.

V is TRBV6-1 and J is TRBJ2-7, with 9 bases identical to TRBD1. CDR1 is MNHNS, CDR2 SASEGT, per germline. The ends lost 2 bases at V and 5 bases at J; junction bases unmatched: 7. The CDR3 length is 15 residues. Here the CDR3 DNA reads TGTGCCAGCAGTGAACCGGGACAGGGAAACCACGAGCAGTACTTC. Its protein product is CASSEPGQGNHEQYF.

The chain recombines TRBV18 with TRBJ1-1; 12 bases agree with TRBD1. V lost 1 base, J lost 1 base, and 16 bases stayed unmatched. Germline-derived CDR1 and CDR2 are KGHSH and LQKENI. The CDR3 is 21 residues long. Here the CDR3 reads CASSPHDWKMGQGAQNTEAFF. DNA for the CDR3: TGTGCCAGCTCACCACATGATTGGAAGATGGGACAGGGGGCTCAGAACACTGAAGCTTTCTTT.

The genes are TRBV7-8 and TRBJ2-7; 8 nucleotides match TRBD1. V lost 5 bases and J lost 5; bases outside the gene matches: 8. Germline loops: CDR1 SGHVS, CDR2 FQNEAQ. The CDR3 loop spans 14 amino acids. The CDR3 DNA reads TGTGCCAGCAGCGGCCGGGACAGGAAGCACGAGCAGTACTTC. This encodes CASSGRDRKHEQYF.